Described below is a single T cell receptor beta chain sequence and its context. The data derive from a study of technical replicates of blood from several donors. Method: immunoSEQ multiplex PCR; TCRdb's copy keeps in-frame clones and lacks some. The table lists nearly 95,000 clones, about 95% of them singletons, with 0.36% in the top ten. V lost 6 bases and J lost 2, with 14 bases in between. This CDR3 contains 14 residues. Germline V gives CDR1 SGHRS, CDR2 YFSETQ. The rearrangement links TRBV5-1 to TRBJ2-5; D is undetermined. Sequencing was carried out using T cells isolated from PBMCs. This TCR was sampled from a human donor in good health. CDR3 in DNA: TGCGCCAGCATGGCACTATATGAGCAAGAGACCCAGTACTTC. Protein: CASMALYEQETQYF.